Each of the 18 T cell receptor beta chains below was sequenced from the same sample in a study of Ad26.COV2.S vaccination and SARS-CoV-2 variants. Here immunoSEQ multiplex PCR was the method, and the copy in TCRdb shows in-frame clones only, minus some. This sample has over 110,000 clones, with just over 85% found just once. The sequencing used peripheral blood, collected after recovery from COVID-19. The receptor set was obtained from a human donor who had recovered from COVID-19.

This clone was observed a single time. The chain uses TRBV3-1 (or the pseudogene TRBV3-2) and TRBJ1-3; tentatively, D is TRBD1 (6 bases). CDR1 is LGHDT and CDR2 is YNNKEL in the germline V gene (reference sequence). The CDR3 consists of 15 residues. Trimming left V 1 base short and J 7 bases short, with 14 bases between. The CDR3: CASSQVFGGQNTIYF. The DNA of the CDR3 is TGTGCCAGCAGCCAAGTATTCGGGGGCCAGAACACCATATATTTT.

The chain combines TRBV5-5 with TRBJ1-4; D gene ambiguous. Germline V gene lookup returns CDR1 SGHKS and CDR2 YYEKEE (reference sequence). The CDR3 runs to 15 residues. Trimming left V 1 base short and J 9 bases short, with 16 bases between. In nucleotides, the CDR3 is TGTGCCAGCAGCTTGATCGGCAGTAAGGAGAAAAAACTGTTTTTT. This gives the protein CASSLIGSKEKKLFF.

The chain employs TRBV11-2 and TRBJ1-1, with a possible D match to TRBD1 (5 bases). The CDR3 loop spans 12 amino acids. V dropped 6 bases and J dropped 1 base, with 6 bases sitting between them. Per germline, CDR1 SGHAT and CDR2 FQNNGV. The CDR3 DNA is TGTGCCAGCAGTGGACAGAACACTGAAGCTTTCTTT. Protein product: CASSGQNTEAFF.

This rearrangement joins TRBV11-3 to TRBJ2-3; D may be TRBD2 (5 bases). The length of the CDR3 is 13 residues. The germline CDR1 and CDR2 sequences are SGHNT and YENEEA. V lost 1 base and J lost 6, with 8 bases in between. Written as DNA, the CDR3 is TGTGCCAGCAGCTTAGCCGGGATCGATACGCAGTATTTT. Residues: CASSLAGIDTQYF.

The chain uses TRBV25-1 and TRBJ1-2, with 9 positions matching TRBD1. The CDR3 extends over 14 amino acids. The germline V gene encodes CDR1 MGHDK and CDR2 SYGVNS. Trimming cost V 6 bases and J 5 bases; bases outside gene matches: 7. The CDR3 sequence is CASRARGQGYGYTF. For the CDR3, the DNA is TGTGCCAGCAGAGCCCGGGGACAGGGATATGGCTACACCTTC.

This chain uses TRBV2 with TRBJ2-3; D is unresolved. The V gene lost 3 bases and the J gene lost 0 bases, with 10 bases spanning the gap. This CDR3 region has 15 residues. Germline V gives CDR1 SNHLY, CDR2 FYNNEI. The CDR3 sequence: CASSDFELSTDTQYF. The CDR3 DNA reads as TGTGCCAGCAGTGATTTCGAGCTGAGCACAGATACGCAGTATTTT.

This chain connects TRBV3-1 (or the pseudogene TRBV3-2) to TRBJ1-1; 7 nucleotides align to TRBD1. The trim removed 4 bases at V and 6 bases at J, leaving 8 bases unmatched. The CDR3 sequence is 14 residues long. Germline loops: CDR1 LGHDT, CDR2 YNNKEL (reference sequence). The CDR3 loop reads CASSPQDRAAEAFF. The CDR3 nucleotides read TGTGCCAGCAGCCCTCAAGACAGGGCCGCTGAAGCTTTCTTT.

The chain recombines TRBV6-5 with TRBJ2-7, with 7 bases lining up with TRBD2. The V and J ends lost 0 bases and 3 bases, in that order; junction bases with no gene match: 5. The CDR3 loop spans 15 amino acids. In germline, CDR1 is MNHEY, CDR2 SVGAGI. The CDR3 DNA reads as TGTGCCAGCAGTTACTCGCCCGGGGGGAACTACGAGCAGTACTTC. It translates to CASSYSPGGNYEQYF.

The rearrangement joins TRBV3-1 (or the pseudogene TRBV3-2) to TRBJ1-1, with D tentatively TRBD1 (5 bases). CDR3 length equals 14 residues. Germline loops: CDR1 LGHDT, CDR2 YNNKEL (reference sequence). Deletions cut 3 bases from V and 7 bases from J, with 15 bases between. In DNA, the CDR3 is TGTGCCAGCAGCCATTTTCCCCAGGGACGTGAAGCTTTCTTT. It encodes CASSHFPQGREAFF.

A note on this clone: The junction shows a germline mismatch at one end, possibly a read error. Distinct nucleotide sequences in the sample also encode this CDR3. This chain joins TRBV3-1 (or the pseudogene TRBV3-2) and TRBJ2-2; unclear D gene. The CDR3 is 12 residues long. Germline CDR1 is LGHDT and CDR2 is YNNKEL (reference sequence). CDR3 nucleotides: TGTGCTAGCAGCCTCAACACCGGGGAGCTGTTTTTT. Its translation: CASSLNTGELFF.

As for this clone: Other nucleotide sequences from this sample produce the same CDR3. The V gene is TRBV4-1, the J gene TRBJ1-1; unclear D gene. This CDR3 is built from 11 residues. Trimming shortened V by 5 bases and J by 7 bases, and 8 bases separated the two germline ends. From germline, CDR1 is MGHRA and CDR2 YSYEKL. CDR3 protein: CASSEDSEAFF. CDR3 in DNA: TGCGCCAGCAGCGAGGATAGTGAAGCTTTCTTT.

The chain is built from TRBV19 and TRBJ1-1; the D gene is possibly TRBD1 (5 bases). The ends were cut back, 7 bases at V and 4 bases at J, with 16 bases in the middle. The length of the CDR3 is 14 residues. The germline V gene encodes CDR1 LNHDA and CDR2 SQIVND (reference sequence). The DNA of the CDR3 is TGTGCCAGTAAATTGGGGGAAGGGGCCACTGAAGCTTTCTTT. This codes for CASKLGEGATEAFF.

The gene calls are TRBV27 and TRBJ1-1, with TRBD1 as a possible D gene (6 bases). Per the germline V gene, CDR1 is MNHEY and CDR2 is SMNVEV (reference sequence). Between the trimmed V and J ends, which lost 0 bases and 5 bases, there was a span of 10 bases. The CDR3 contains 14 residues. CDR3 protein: CASSLSWGRTEAFF. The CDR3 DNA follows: TGTGCCAGCAGTTTATCGTGGGGGCGGACTGAAGCTTTCTTT.

DNA of the CDR3: TGTGCCAGCAGCGAACCCGGGACTAGCGGGGGAAGATACGAGCAGTACTTC. Translated: CASSEPGTSGGRYEQYF. The chain links TRBV7-2 to TRBJ2-7, with 14 positions matching TRBD2. Germline V CDR1 and CDR2: SGHTA, FQGNSA. CDR3 length: 17 amino acids. The junction had 10 bases not matched to a gene; V was cut back by 5 bases and J by 4 bases.

The DNA of the CDR3 is TGTGCCAGCAGTTTCCGCGGTGGGGATGCCTACGAGCAGTACTTC. Its protein is CASSFRGGDAYEQYF. The rearrangement uses TRBV27 and TRBJ2-7; unclear D gene. CDR1 and CDR2 from the germline V gene are MNHEY and SMNVEV (reference sequence). V lost 3 bases to trimming and J lost 2 bases, with 14 bases between them. This CDR3 region has 15 residues.

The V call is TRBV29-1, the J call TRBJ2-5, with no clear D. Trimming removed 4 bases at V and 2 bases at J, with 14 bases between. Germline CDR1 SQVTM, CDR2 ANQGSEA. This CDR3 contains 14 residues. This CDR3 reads CSVVPGGLQETQYF. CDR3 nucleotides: TGCAGCGTTGTTCCGGGTGGGCTACAAGAGACCCAGTACTTC. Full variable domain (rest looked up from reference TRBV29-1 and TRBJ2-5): SAVISQKPSRDICQRGTSLTIQCQVDSQVTMMFWYRQQPGQSLTLIATANQGSEATYESGFVIDKFPISRPNLTFSTLTVSNMSPEDSSIYLCSVVPGGLQETQYFGPGTRLLVL.

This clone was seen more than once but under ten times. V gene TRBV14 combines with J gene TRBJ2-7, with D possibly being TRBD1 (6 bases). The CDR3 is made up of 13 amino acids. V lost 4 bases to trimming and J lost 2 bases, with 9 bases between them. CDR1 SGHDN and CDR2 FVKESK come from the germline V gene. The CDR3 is CASSLTGPYEQYF. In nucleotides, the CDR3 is TGTGCCAGCAGCCTTACAGGGCCCTACGAGCAGTACTTC. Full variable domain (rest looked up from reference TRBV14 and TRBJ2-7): EAGVTQFPSHSVIEKGQTVTLRCDPISGHDNLYWYRRVMGKEIKFLLHFVKESKQDESGMPNNRFLAERTGGTYSTLKVQPAELEDSGVYFCASSLTGPYEQYFGPGTRLTVT.

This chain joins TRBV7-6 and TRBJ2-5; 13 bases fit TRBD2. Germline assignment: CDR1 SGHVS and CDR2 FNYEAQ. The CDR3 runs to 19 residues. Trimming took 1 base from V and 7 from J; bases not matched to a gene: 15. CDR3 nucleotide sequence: TGTGCCAGCAGCTTAGTAGAGGGGGGACTAGCGGGGCCCCTAGGGACCCAGTACTTC. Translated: CASSLVEGGLAGPLGTQYF.